These 18 T cell receptor beta chains originate from one sample sequenced in a study of response to subunit inactivated influenza vaccine. TCRdb reprocessed the RT-PCR reads via MiXCR and lists one record per CDR3 protein. The sample includes 600,000 to 700,000 distinct CDR3 sequences, around 15% of them seen just once. Sequencing was performed on PBMCs from blood, taken around 14 days before vaccination. The receptor set was obtained from a man aged 50 to 60 who received an inactivated influenza vaccine.

Notes on this clonotype: It may be a read error: a sequence one base away is much more abundant. CDR3 sequence: CASSRTENYGYTF. In DNA form, the CDR3 reads TGTGCCAGCAGTCGGACAGAGAACTATGGCTACACCTTC. The V and J genes are TRBV6-6 and TRBJ1-2, with D possibly matching TRBD1 (6 bases). V was clipped by 5 bases and J by 2 bases, with 9 bases between them. The CDR3 is made up of 13 amino acids. Germline V gene lookup returns CDR1 MNHNY and CDR2 SVGAGI (reference sequence).

This clonotype came up once. The rearrangement uses TRBV2 and TRBJ2-5, with 9 bases aligning to TRBD2. The germline V gene has CDR1 SNHLY and CDR2 FYNNEI. With 10 bases clipped from V and 4 bases from J, the junction kept 4 bases outside the gene matches. The CDR3 totals 12 residues. This CDR3 is CATGAGGETQYF. The CDR3 DNA follows: TGTGCCACCGGAGCGGGAGGAGAGACCCAGTACTTC. Full variable domain (remainder filled in from reference TRBV2 and TRBJ2-5): EPEVTQTPSHQVTQMGQEVILRCVPISNHLYFYWYRQILGQKVEFLVSFYNNEISEKSEIFDDQFSVERPDGSNFTLKIRSTKLEDSAMYFCATGAGGETQYFGPGTRLLVL.

Only a few counts were recorded for this clonotype. The chain is built from TRBV15 and TRBJ2-5, with TRBD2 as a possible D gene (6 bases). V was shortened by 3 bases and J by 2 bases, with 10 bases between the two germline ends. The CDR3 loop spans 14 amino acids. Germline assignment: CDR1 LNHNV and CDR2 YYDKDF (reference sequence). For the CDR3, the DNA is TGTGCCACCAGCAGGAGGGGAGGACAAGAGACCCAGTACTTC. Translating gives CATSRRGGQETQYF.

This clonotype was picked up a small number of times. This chain links TRBV11-2 with TRBJ2-4; D unresolved. Germline V gene sequence: CDR1 SGHAT, CDR2 FQNNGV. V lost 3 bases to trimming and J lost 0 bases, with 18 bases between them. The CDR3 loop spans 18 amino acids. This chain's CDR3 is CASSFGPRLLLAKNIQYF. CDR3 coding DNA: TGTGCCAGCAGCTTCGGACCTCGGCTACTTCTAGCCAAAAACATTCAGTACTTC.

This clonotype occurred many times. The chain recombines TRBV28 with TRBJ2-5, with D possibly matching TRBD2 (5 bases). Trimming removed 1 base at V and 2 bases at J, with 8 bases between. Germline values: CDR1 MDHEN, CDR2 SYDVKM. This CDR3 region has 14 residues. CDR3 loop: CASSLYAGQETQYF. CDR3 coding DNA: TGTGCCAGCAGTTTATACGCGGGTCAAGAGACCCAGTACTTC. The entire variable domain, with the rest obtained from reference TRBV28 and TRBJ2-5, is as follows: DVKVTQSSRYLVKRTGEKVFLECVQDMDHENMFWYRQDPGLGLRLIYFSYDVKMKEKGDIPEGYSVSREKKERFSLILESASTNQTSMYLCASSLYAGQETQYFGPGTRLLVL.

In its sample, this clonotype was seen a few times. The chain employs TRBV20-1 and TRBJ2-4; 8 bases match TRBD1. The CDR3 consists of 12 residues. Germline V lookup: CDR1 DFQATT, CDR2 SNEGSKA (reference sequence). The CDR3 nucleotides read TGCAGCGCGGACAGGGTGGGTGCCATTCAGTACTTC. Protein: CSADRVGAIQYF.

The gene calls are TRBV28 and TRBJ2-7; the D gene is possibly TRBD2 (5 bases). In germline, CDR1 is MDHEN, CDR2 SYDVKM. The CDR3 length is 15 residues. Trimming stripped 3 bases from V and 7 bases from J, with 19 bases between. CDR3 coding DNA: TGTGCCAGCAGTTTGTTACTAGTCAGTCCGCGGGAGCAGTACTTC. Its protein product is CASSLLLVSPREQYF. Supplemented by reference TRBV28 and TRBJ2-7, the full variable domain reads DVKVTQSSRYLVKRTGEKVFLECVQDMDHENMFWYRQDPGLGLRLIYFSYDVKMKEKGDIPEGYSVSREKKERFSLILESASTNQTSMYLCASSLLLVSPREQYFGPGTRLTVT.

This clonotype was counted between two and nine times. The chain has TRBV11-2 and TRBJ2-1; D call uncertain. The germline CDR1 and CDR2 sequences are SGHAT and FQNNGV. The CDR3 is 12 amino acids. V dropped 11 bases and J dropped 4 bases, with 12 bases sitting between them. CDR3 loop: CASTDGYNEQFF. The CDR3 DNA follows: TGTGCCTCTACTGACGGTTACAATGAGCAGTTCTTC.

This clonotype was detected only a few times. The V call is TRBV4-3, the J call TRBJ1-1; D gene uncertain. The germline V and J ends were trimmed by 1 base and 4 bases, with 10 bases remaining between them. The CDR3 is 14 residues long. Germline V lookup: CDR1 LGHNA, CDR2 YSLEER. The CDR3 reads CASSQGTSSTEAFF. The CDR3 DNA reads as TGCGCCAGCAGCCAAGGGACCTCGTCCACTGAAGCTTTCTTT.

The chain carries TRBV6-2 or TRBV6-3 and TRBJ2-1; D is possibly TRBD2 (6 bases). Germline loops: CDR1 MNHEY, CDR2 SVGEGT. The CDR3 has 15 amino acids. V was clipped by 5 bases and J by 2 bases, with 13 bases between them. As DNA, the CDR3 is TGTGCCAGCAGTACTCTGCGGGGTCCCTACAATGAGCAGTTCTTC. Translated: CASSTLRGPYNEQFF.

The chain joins TRBV30 to TRBJ1-4; possibly TRBD1 for D (5 bases). The CDR3 sequence is 15 residues long. The germline V gene has CDR1 GTSNPN and CDR2 SVGIG (reference sequence). Between the trimmed V and J ends, which lost 0 bases and 7 bases, there was a span of 15 bases. The CDR3 nucleotides are TGTGCCTGGAGTGTACTTGGGACCCGGGGTGAAAAACTGTTTTTT. It codes for CAWSVLGTRGEKLFF.

The rearrangement links TRBV6-5 to TRBJ2-2; D may be TRBD2 (6 bases). Germline lookup yields CDR1 MNHEY and CDR2 SVGAGI. V was trimmed by 0 bases and J by 5 bases, leaving 19 bases between them. The CDR3 spans 18 residues. The CDR3 sequence is CASSYSISGQGGTGELFF. CDR3 in DNA: TGTGCCAGCAGTTACTCGATAAGTGGGCAGGGAGGTACCGGGGAGCTGTTTTTT.

This clonotype was counted between two and nine times. A much larger clone sits a single nucleotide away, making a read error possible. The rearrangement joins TRBV20-1 to TRBJ2-1; D remains ambiguous. The CDR3 consists of 12 residues. Germline V CDR1 and CDR2: DFQATT, SNEGSKA (reference sequence). CDR3 region: CTAVVTVLEQFF. CDR3 nucleotide sequence: TGCACTGCCGTGGTTACCGTCCTGGAGCAGTTCTTC.

CDR3 sequence reads: CASSPPLTTGELFF. In DNA, the CDR3 is TGTGCCAGCAGCCCCCCGCTTACCACCGGGGAGCTGTTTTTT. The genes are TRBV4-2 and TRBJ2-2; the D is unclear. Germline V gene data show CDR1 as LGHNA and CDR2 as YNFKEQ. Trimming took off 4 bases at V and 4 bases at J, with 10 bases between the two ends. The CDR3 is made up of 14 amino acids.

This chain connects TRBV20-1 to TRBJ1-2; possibly TRBD1 for D (5 bases). The ends were cut back, 4 bases at V and 8 bases at J, with 17 bases in the middle. CDR1 is DFQATT and CDR2 is SNEGSKA in the germline V gene (reference sequence). CDR3 size: 13 residues. CDR3 coding DNA: TGCAGTGCTATCGGGGCCAAACCTACGGGCTACACCTTC. Amino acid sequence: CSAIGAKPTGYTF.

This clonotype has ten or more counts. V gene TRBV5-1 combines with J gene TRBJ2-1; D uncertain. The CDR3 extends over 15 amino acids. With 0 bases removed from V and 0 bases from J, the gap between germline ends came to 7 bases. Germline assignment: CDR1 SGHRS and CDR2 YFSETQ. The chain's CDR3 is CASSLEYSSYNEQFF. CDR3 bases: TGCGCCAGCAGCTTGGAGTATAGCTCCTACAATGAGCAGTTCTTC.

This clonotype was observed a handful of times. J is TRBJ2-1 and V is TRBV7-8; D may be TRBD2 (6 bases). CDR1 and CDR2 from the germline V gene are SGHVS and FQNEAQ. Trimming removed 8 bases from V and 5 bases from J, with 10 bases in between. The CDR3 runs 12 residues. CDR3 DNA sequence: TGTGCCAGCCGGGGACTCGACAATGAGCAGTTCTTC. It translates to CASRGLDNEQFF.

This clonotype showed up many times. The gene calls are TRBV12-3 or TRBV12-4 and TRBJ2-3, with TRBD2 identical over 12 bases. This CDR3 is built from 17 residues. V gave up 4 bases and J gave up 1 base; unmatched junction bases: 6. The CDR3 DNA sequence: TGTGCCAGCAGTTCGAGACTAGCGGGAGCGGGCACAGATACGCAGTATTTT. This translates into CASSSRLAGAGTDTQYF.